Each of the 10 T cell receptor beta chains below was sequenced from the same sample in a study of molecular identifiers for immune sequencing clone quantification. One entry per CDR3 protein, called by TCRdb with MiXCR from the PCR reads. This sample has 490,000 or so distinct CDR3 sequences, with over 20% found just once. The sequenced sample consisted of naive CD8+ T cells from blood, with Jurkat cell RNA spiked in. Indicated subset: FACS-sorted CD8+CD4-CCR7+CD45RA+ naive T cells. The receptors originated from a human donor in good health. Some libraries in this study had Jurkat cell RNA spiked in.

This clonotype showed up many times. The chain links TRBV12-3 or TRBV12-4 to TRBJ2-3; D perhaps matches TRBD1 (5 bases). The CDR3 loop spans 15 amino acids. V gave up 5 bases and J gave up 2 bases, with 14 bases separating them. This chain's CDR3 is CASSPTAQDTDTQYF. DNA for the CDR3: TGTGCCAGCAGTCCGACAGCACAAGACACAGATACGCAGTATTTT.

This clonotype has a count of ten or more. The J gene is TRBJ2-7, the V gene TRBV6-5, with 7 bases matching TRBD1. The germline V gene has CDR1 MNHEY and CDR2 SVGAGI. This CDR3 is built from 17 residues. J was trimmed by 3 bases and V by 2 bases; bases with no gene match: 13. CDR3 bases: TGTGCCAGCAGTTACACCCCACGTCGACAGGGATTCTACGAGCAGTACTTC. Its protein product is CASSYTPRRQGFYEQYF.

The chain carries TRBV7-9 and TRBJ2-5, with TRBD2 as a possible D gene (5 bases). Germline V gene lookup returns CDR1 SEHNR and CDR2 FQNEAQ (reference sequence). Trimming removed 4 bases at V and 5 bases at J, with 11 bases between. The CDR3 spans 13 residues. This CDR3 reads CASSSGYLETQYF. In DNA form, the CDR3 reads TGTGCCAGCAGCTCGGGGTATCTGGAGACCCAGTACTTC.

V gene TRBV7-9 combines with J gene TRBJ2-7; D call uncertain. This CDR3 is built from 13 residues. CDR1 and CDR2 from the germline V gene are SEHNR and FQNEAQ (reference sequence). Trimming removed 5 bases from V and 5 bases from J, with 13 bases in between. CDR3 bases: TGTGCCAGCAGCCCGCCAGGATCCCACGAGCAGTACTTC. It yields the protein CASSPPGSHEQYF. Variable domain in full (rest from reference TRBV7-9 and TRBJ2-7): DTGVSQNPRHKITKRGQNVTFRCDPISEHNRLYWYRQTLGQGPEFLTYFQNEAQLEKSRLLSDRFSAERPKGSFSTLEIQRTEQGDSAMYLCASSPPGSHEQYFGPGTRLTVT.

A remark on this clonotype: A much larger clone is a single base away; this may be a read error. This chain uses TRBV6-2 or TRBV6-3 with TRBJ2-1; D is perhaps TRBD1 or TRBD2 (5 bases each). Germline V gives CDR1 MNHEY, CDR2 SVGEGT. The CDR3 spans 12 residues. The CDR3 bases are TGTGCCAGCAGTTACTTGGGGGATGAGCAGCTCTTC. Translating gives CASSYLGDEQLF.

In this sample, this clonotype turned up many times. This chain joins TRBV7-2 and TRBJ2-7, with TRBD1 identical over 11 bases. Germline lookup yields CDR1 SGHTA and CDR2 FQGNSA. Unmatched junction bases numbered 12, after V lost 7 bases and J lost 4 bases. This CDR3 contains 16 residues. The CDR3 sequence is CASNPRDRGTRYEQYF. As DNA, the CDR3 is TGTGCCAGCAACCCTAGGGACAGGGGGACCCGGTACGAGCAGTACTTC.

This clonotype was seen a handful of times. The genes are TRBV14 and TRBJ2-7; D remains unclear. The ends were cut back, 0 bases at V and 7 bases at J, with 13 bases in the middle. This CDR3 has 14 residues. CDR1 is SGHDN and CDR2 is FVKESK in the germline V gene. The CDR3: CASSQDLRVWEQYF. The CDR3 DNA follows: TGTGCCAGCAGCCAAGACCTTAGGGTGTGGGAGCAGTACTTC.

This clonotype was picked up a small number of times. The V and J genes are TRBV4-1 and TRBJ2-7, with 7 bases identical to TRBD2. V shed 4 bases, J shed 0 bases, and the junction held 12 bases outside the gene matches. Germline V gene sequence: CDR1 MGHRA, CDR2 YSYEKL. The CDR3 has 17 amino acids. The CDR3 nucleotides read TGCGCCAGCAGCCTCCTCCAGGTGGGGGGGAGCTCCTACGAGCAGTACTTC. It yields the protein CASSLLQVGGSSYEQYF.

Only a few counts were recorded for this clonotype. V and J are TRBV9 and TRBJ2-7; D perhaps matches TRBD2 (6 bases). This CDR3 has 14 residues. V lost 4 bases, J lost 2 bases, and 13 bases lay in between. In germline, CDR1 is SGDLS, CDR2 YYNGEE. The chain's CDR3 is CASSPGSGAYEQYF. The CDR3 nucleotides read TGTGCCAGCAGCCCAGGGTCGGGGGCCTACGAGCAGTACTTC.

This clonotype was found many times. CDR3: CASSTGLRLAGFTDTQYF. The DNA for the CDR3 is TGTGCCAGCAGCACTGGGCTGCGGCTAGCGGGATTCACAGATACGCAGTATTTT. The V and J genes are TRBV11-1 and TRBJ2-3; TRBD2 matches 9 bases. Losses at the gene ends were 5 bases for V and 2 bases for J; bases not matched to a gene: 14. Germline loops: CDR1 SGHAT, CDR2 FQDESV (reference sequence). CDR3 size: 18 residues.